The present TCR beta chain was sequenced within a study of T cell changes during pregnancy in multiple sclerosis. Sequencing used immunoSEQ multiplex PCR; TCRdb keeps in-frame clones, though not all of them. The sample has roughly 54,000 clones; 92% are singletons. The sample in question was CD4+ T cells from peripheral blood mononuclear cells, obtained after pregnancy. This clonotype was obtained from a female donor with multiple sclerosis, enrolled in a pregnancy study.

The CDR3 reads CASSPANTGELFF. The CDR3 coding sequence is TGTGCCAGCAGCCCCGCGAACACCGGGGAGCTGTTTTTT. J is TRBJ2-2 and V is TRBV5-6; D unresolved. Deletions cut 4 bases from V and 0 bases from J, with 4 bases between. The CDR3 length is 13 residues. Germline lookup yields CDR1 SGHDT and CDR2 YYEEEE.